The 12 T cell receptor beta chains given below trace back to one sample, sequenced in a study of PD-1 blockade in classical Hodgkin lymphoma. With no exception, relapse followed autologous stem cell transplantation in all patients, and brentuximab vedotin exposure varied. Data came from immunoSEQ multiplex PCR; TCRdb stores just in-frame clones and leaves some out. This table has fewer than 65,000 clones, 80% to 90% appearing once. The starting material was peripheral blood mononuclear cells (PBMCs), obtained at baseline. All receptors derive from a human donor with classical Hodgkin lymphoma.

Worth noting for this clone: Other DNA sequences of this sample code for an identical CDR3. The chain couples TRBV28 to TRBJ1-2; the D gene is possibly TRBD1 (5 bases). The CDR3 is 12 amino acids. Germline V gives CDR1 MDHEN, CDR2 SYDVKM. Trimming shortened V by 3 bases and J by 3 bases, and 5 bases separated the two germline ends. Here the CDR3 DNA reads TGTGCCAGCAGTTTGGGGGACTATGGCTACACCTTC. As protein: CASSLGDYGYTF.

The V and J genes are TRBV2 and TRBJ1-1; possible D gene TRBD1, 6 bases. This CDR3 contains 12 residues. Trimming pared 6 bases from V and 3 bases from J, leaving 8 bases between. Germline V gene lookup returns CDR1 SNHLY and CDR2 FYNNEI. CDR3 in DNA: TGTGCCAGCAGACACAGGGACACTGAAGCTTTCTTT. Translated, it gives CASRHRDTEAFF.

The chain joins TRBV27 to TRBJ2-7; TRBD2 is a possible D gene (6 bases). V was clipped by 6 bases and J by 4 bases, with 13 bases between them. Germline V gene lookup returns CDR1 MNHEY and CDR2 SMNVEV (reference sequence). The CDR3 is 13 residues long. The CDR3 region has the DNA TGTGCCAGCAGCCCTCTAGGGAGGTACGAGCAGTACTTC. Translating it yields CASSPLGRYEQYF.

The chain links TRBV11-2 to TRBJ1-2, with TRBD1 identical over 7 bases. The trim removed 5 bases at V and 7 bases at J, leaving 7 bases unmatched. The CDR3 consists of 13 residues. Germline lookup yields CDR1 SGHAT and CDR2 FQNNGV. The CDR3 loop is CASSPDRVFGYTF. The CDR3 nucleotides are TGTGCCAGCAGCCCAGACAGGGTGTTTGGCTACACCTTC.

The chain carries TRBV6-1 and TRBJ2-1; D is tentatively TRBD1 or TRBD2 (6 bases each). CDR1 MNHNS and CDR2 SASEGT come from the germline V gene. The V gene lost 10 bases and the J gene lost 5 bases, with 18 bases spanning the gap. The CDR3 has 14 amino acids. CDR3 sequence: CATARGHPDNEQFF. CDR3 DNA sequence: TGTGCCACCGCGCGGGGACATCCGGACAATGAGCAGTTCTTC.

In its sample, this clone was seen a few times. V usage is TRBV30 and J usage is TRBJ1-6; D may be TRBD1 (6 bases). The germline CDR1 and CDR2 sequences are GTSNPN and SVGIG (reference sequence). CDR3 length equals 12 residues. Trimming pared 4 bases from V and 6 bases from J, leaving 7 bases between. Here the CDR3 reads CAWKGGNSPLHF. CDR3 sequence (DNA): TGTGCCTGGAAGGGGGGTAATTCACCCCTCCACTTT.

The chain joins TRBV27 to TRBJ2-5, with 9 positions matching TRBD1. The CDR3 is made up of 19 amino acids. V trimming: 8 bases; J trimming: 1 base; junction bases outside the gene matches: 20. Germline V gene lookup returns CDR1 MNHEY and CDR2 SMNVEV (reference sequence). CDR3 nucleotides: TGTGCCAGCGCTAGGGAGGGACAGGGTCCGCGGTCTTTCCAAGAGACCCAGTACTTC. This codes for CASAREGQGPRSFQETQYF.

The genes are TRBV15 and TRBJ2-7; a weak D match, TRBD1 (5 bases). This CDR3 is 15 amino acids long. CDR1 and CDR2 (germline): LNHNV, YYDKDF (reference sequence). Trimming took 3 bases from V and 2 from J, leaving 14 bases between them. The CDR3 DNA is TGTGCCACCAGCAGCGGCTTCCAGGGTACCTACGAGCAGTACTTC. It translates to CATSSGFQGTYEQYF.

The genes are TRBV7-9 and TRBJ2-5, with D perhaps matching TRBD1 (6 bases). This CDR3 region has 15 residues. Trimming took 1 base from V and 2 from J, leaving 11 bases between them. CDR1 SEHNR and CDR2 FQNEAQ come from the germline V gene (reference sequence). CDR3 region: CASSLVQGWQETQYF. CDR3 sequence (DNA): TGTGCCAGCAGCTTAGTACAGGGCTGGCAAGAGACCCAGTACTTC. Drawing the rest from reference TRBV7-9 and TRBJ2-5, the complete variable domain is DTGVSQNPRHKITKRGQNVTFRCDPISEHNRLYWYRQTLGQGPEFLTYFQNEAQLEKSRLLSDRFSAERPKGSFSTLEIQRTEQGDSAMYLCASSLVQGWQETQYFGPGTRLLVL.

The rearrangement links TRBV7-2 to TRBJ1-2; D is ambiguous. V lost 5 bases, J lost 4 bases, and 8 bases lay in between. The CDR3 contains 12 residues. Germline V gives CDR1 SGHTA, CDR2 FQGNSA. The CDR3 nucleotides read TGTGCCAGCAGCCACACCGCCTATGGCTACACCTTC. Translating gives CASSHTAYGYTF.

The gene calls are TRBV19 and TRBJ1-2; D remains unclear. V lost 6 bases and J 4 bases, leaving 15 bases between the germline ends. The CDR3 consists of 14 residues. Germline V gene lookup returns CDR1 LNHDA and CDR2 SQIVND (reference sequence). The CDR3 reads CASRLRGGVYGYTF. The CDR3, as DNA: TGTGCCAGTAGGCTTCGCGGTGGTGTCTATGGCTACACCTTC.

The chain employs TRBV5-4 and TRBJ2-5; 14 bases map to TRBD2. V lost 0 bases and J lost 5; bases outside the gene matches: 9. Germline V gives CDR1 SGHNT, CDR2 YYREEE (reference sequence). The CDR3 length is 18 residues. In DNA, the CDR3 is TGTGCCAGCAGCTTGGGGACTAGCGGGGGGACCGACCCGGAGACCCAGTACTTC. It encodes CASSLGTSGGTDPETQYF.